Listed below are T cell receptor beta chains from one sample, sequenced in a study of blood T cell repertoires in COVID-19. Assay: immunoSEQ multiplex PCR; the TCRdb copy retains only in-frame clones and omits some. This sample has some 220,000 clones, with over 80% found just once. Sequencing was done on a sample of peripheral blood. The receptors here all came from a woman in her 30s with COVID-19, enrolled during active disease. Each CDR3 is given with its conserved first and last residue. The D gene is left open where the match is weak. Expanded clones get a size class; other rows say once, few or many, or leave the size out.

>.|TRBJ1-5|.|TRBV19
TGTGCCAGTAGTATTTCTAGTCGCAAGGGGACACATTATAGCAATCAGCCCCAGCATTTT
CASSISSRKGTHYSNQPQHF
>.|TRBJ2-1|.|TRBV20-1
TGCAGTGCTGGCGGGTGGGGAGAGCAGTTCTTC
CSAGGWGEQFF
>.|TRBJ2-7|.|TRBV19
TGTGCCAGTAGTACAGGGTCCTCCTACGAGCAGTACTTC
CASSTGSSYEQYF
>TRBD1|TRBJ2-6|.|TRBV30
TGTGCCTGGAGTTTTACTACAGGGGGTGGGGTTGGGGCCAACGTCCTGACTTTC
CAWSFTTGGGVGANVLTF
>.|TRBJ2-5|.|TRBV27
TGTGCCAGCAGTTTGGTGCGGGGTTTGGAGACCCAGTACTTC
CASSLVRGLETQYF
>TRBD2|TRBJ2-5|.|TRBV28
TGTGCCAGCAGTTTAAGCGGGGGGGAGACCCAGTACTTC
CASSLSGGETQYF
>.|TRBJ1-2|.|TRBV30
TGTGCCTGGAGTGTACGGGGTGTTTGGAACTATGGCTACACCTTC
CAWSVRGVWNYGYTF
>.|TRBJ2-7|.|TRBV11-3
TGTGCCAGCAGTCGAGGTAGGAGGAGGAAGGGGGAATCATACGAGCAGTACTTC
CASSRGRRRKGESYEQYF
>.|TRBJ1-4|.|TRBV6-5
TGTGCCAGCAGAGGGGCGAAGACAACTAATGAAAAACTGTTTTTT
CASRGAKTTNEKLFF
>TRBD1|TRBJ1-2|.|TRBV9
TGTGCCAGCAGCGTAGTAACAGGGGTCGAAGGCTACACCTTC
CASSVVTGVEGYTF
>TRBD1|TRBJ2-7|.|TRBV28
TGTGCCAGCAGTTTGACAGGGAAGAACGAGCAGTACTTC
CASSLTGKNEQYF
>TRBD2|TRBJ2-2|.|TRBV19
TGTGCCAGTAGTACTAGCGGGGAGGTCACCGGGGAGCTGTTTTTT
CASSTSGEVTGELFF
>TRBD2|TRBJ2-7|once|TRBV7-2
TGTGCCAGCAGCTTAGGGGGGGGTCCGGGGTACGAGCAGTACTTC
CASSLGGGPGYEQYF
>TRBD2|TRBJ2-1|.|TRBV4-3
TGCGCCAGCAGCCAAATAGCGGGAGGGCCCCCCAATGAGCAGTTCTTC
CASSQIAGGPPNEQFF
>TRBD1|TRBJ1-1|.|TRBV6-6
TGTGCCAGCAGTTACAAAGGTGGGACAGGGGGCACTGAAGCTTTCTTT
CASSYKGGTGGTEAFF
>TRBD1|TRBJ2-2|.|TRBV5-1
TGCGCCAGCAGCCTCCGGACAGGGGGGACTACGAACACCGGGGAGCTGTTTTTT
CASSLRTGGTTNTGELFF
>.|TRBJ1-2|.|TRBV7-2
TGTGCCAGCAGCGGCCCGTTGGGCCATGGCTACACCTTC
CASSGPLGHGYTF
>.|TRBJ2-1|once|TRBV24-1
TGTGCCACCAGGGGACTCTACAATGAGCAGTTCTTC
CATRGLYNEQFF
>TRBD1|TRBJ1-1|.|TRBV6-2/TRBV6-3
TGTGCCAGCAGTCGCAAAACCGGGACAGGGAGGAACACTGAAGCTTTCTTT
CASSRKTGTGRNTEAFF
>TRBD1|TRBJ1-2|once|TRBV30
TGTGCCTGGGACGGGACAGCTAACTATGGCTACACCTTC
CAWDGTANYGYTF
>TRBD1|TRBJ1-4|.|TRBV30
TGTGCCTGGAGTGCGGACAGGGAGGATGAAAAACTGTTTTTT
CAWSADREDEKLFF
>TRBD2|TRBJ2-7|.|TRBV19
TGTGCAAGCAGCGGGGACTCCTACGAGCAGTACTTC
CASSGDSYEQYF
>.|TRBJ2-3|.|TRBV27
TGTGCCAGCAGTTCGATACTAGGAAATACGCAGTATTTT
CASSSILGNTQYF
>TRBD1|TRBJ1-1|.|TRBV4-2
TGTGCCAGCAGCCAAGATAACAGGGGTCCGGGGAACACTGAAGCTTTCTTT
CASSQDNRGPGNTEAFF
>TRBD1|TRBJ2-1|.|TRBV19
TGTGCCAGTAGTATCAGACAGGGGGCCTACAATGAGCAGTTCTTC
CASSIRQGAYNEQFF